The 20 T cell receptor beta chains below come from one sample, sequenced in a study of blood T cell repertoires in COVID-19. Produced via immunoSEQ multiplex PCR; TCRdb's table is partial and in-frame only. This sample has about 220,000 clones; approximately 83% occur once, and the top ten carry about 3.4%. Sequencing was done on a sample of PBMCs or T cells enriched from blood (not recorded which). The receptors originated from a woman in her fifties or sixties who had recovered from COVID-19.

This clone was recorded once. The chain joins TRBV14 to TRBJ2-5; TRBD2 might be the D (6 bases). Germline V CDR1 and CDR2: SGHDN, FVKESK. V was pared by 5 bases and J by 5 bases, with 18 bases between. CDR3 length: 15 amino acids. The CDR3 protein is CASSFSDGGRETQYF. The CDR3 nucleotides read TGTGCCAGCAGCTTTTCCGACGGGGGTAGGGAGACCCAGTACTTC.

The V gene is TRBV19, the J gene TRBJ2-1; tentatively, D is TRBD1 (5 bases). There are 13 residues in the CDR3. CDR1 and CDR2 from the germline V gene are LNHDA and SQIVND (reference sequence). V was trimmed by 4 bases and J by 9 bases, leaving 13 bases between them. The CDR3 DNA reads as TGTGCCAGTAGTACAGGGCCGCCGAGTGAGCAGTTCTTC. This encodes CASSTGPPSEQFF.

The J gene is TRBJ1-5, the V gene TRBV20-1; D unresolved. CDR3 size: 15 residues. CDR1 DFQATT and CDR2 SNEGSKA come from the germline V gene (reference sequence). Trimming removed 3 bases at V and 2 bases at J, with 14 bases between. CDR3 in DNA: TGCAGTGCTAGTTTGTCGGGTTCGGGCAATCAGCCCCAGCATTTT. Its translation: CSASLSGSGNQPQHF.

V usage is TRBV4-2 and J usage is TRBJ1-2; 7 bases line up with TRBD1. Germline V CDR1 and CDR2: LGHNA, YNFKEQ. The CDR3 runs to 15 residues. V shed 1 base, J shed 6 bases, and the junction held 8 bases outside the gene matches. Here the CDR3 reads CASSQGAGGEDGYTF. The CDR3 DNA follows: TGTGCCAGCAGCCAAGGGGCAGGGGGAGAAGATGGCTACACCTTC.

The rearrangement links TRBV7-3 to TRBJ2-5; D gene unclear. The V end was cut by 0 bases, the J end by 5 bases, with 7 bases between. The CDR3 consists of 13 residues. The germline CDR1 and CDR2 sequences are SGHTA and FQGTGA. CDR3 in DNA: TGTGCCAGCAGCTTAACGGCTAGGGAGACCCAGTACTTC. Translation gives CASSLTARETQYF.

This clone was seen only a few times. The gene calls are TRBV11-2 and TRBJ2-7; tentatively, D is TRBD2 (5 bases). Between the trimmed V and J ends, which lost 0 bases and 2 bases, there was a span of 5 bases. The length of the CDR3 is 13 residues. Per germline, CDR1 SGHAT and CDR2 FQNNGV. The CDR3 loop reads CASSLELAYEQYF. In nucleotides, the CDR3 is TGTGCCAGCAGCTTAGAACTAGCCTACGAGCAGTACTTC.

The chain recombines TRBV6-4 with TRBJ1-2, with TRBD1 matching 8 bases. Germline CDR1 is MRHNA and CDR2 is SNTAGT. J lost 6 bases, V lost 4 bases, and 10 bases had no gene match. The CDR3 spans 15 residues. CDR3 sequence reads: CASSANTGQGHGYTF. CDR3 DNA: TGTGCCAGCAGTGCAAACACAGGACAGGGCCATGGCTACACCTTC.

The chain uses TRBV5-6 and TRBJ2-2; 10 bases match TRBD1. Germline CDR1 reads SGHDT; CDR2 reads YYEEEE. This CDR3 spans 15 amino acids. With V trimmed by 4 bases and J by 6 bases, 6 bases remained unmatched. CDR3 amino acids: CASSLGTGVPGELFF. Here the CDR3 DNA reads TGTGCCAGCAGCCTCGGGACAGGGGTCCCCGGGGAGCTGTTTTTT.

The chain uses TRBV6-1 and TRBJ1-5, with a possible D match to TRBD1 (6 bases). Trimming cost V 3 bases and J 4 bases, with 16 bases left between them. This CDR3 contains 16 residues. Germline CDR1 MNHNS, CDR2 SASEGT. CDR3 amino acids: CASSELTGYPNQPQHF. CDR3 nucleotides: TGTGCCAGCAGTGAGTTGACAGGCTACCCGAATCAGCCCCAGCATTTT.

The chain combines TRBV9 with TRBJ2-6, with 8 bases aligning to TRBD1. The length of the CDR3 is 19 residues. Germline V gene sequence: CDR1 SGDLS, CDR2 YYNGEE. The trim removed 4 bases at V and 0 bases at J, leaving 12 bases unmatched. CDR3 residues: CASSTGGFLPISGANVLTF. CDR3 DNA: TGTGCCAGCAGCACAGGGGGTTTCCTCCCGATCTCTGGGGCCAACGTCCTGACTTTC.

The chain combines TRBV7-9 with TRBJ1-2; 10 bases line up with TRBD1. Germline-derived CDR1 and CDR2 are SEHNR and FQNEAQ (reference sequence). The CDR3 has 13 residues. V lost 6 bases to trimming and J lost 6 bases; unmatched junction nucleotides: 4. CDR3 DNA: TGTGCCAGCAGACCGGGACAGGGGAATGGCTACACCTTC. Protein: CASRPGQGNGYTF.

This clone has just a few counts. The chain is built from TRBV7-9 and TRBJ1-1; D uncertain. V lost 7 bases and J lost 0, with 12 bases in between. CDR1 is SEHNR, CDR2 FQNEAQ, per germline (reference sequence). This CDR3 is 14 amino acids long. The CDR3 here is CASTLSRLNTEAFF. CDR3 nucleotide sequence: TGTGCCAGCACCCTGTCCAGATTGAACACTGAAGCTTTCTTT.

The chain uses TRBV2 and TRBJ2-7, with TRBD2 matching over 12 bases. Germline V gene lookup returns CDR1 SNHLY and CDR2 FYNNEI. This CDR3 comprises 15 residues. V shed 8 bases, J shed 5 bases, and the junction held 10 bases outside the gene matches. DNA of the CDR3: TGTGCCAGCGCCCCGACTAGCGGGAGACCCCACGAGCAGTACTTC. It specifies CASAPTSGRPHEQYF.

The CDR3 coding sequence is TGTGCCAGCAGTCCACAGGGGGCTGGAACTGAAGCTTTCTTT. This gives the protein CASSPQGAGTEAFF. This chain links TRBV6-6 with TRBJ1-1; 9 bases line up with TRBD1. The CDR3 has 14 residues. J was trimmed by 5 bases and V by 5 bases; bases with no gene match: 6. Per the germline V gene, CDR1 is MNHNY and CDR2 is SVGAGI (reference sequence).

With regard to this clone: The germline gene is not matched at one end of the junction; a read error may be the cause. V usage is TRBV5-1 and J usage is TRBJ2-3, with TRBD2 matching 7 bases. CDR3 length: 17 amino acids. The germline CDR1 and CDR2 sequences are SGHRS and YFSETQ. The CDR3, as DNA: TGCGCCAGCAGTTTGGGCCTCGCGGGAGAGGGAGCAGATACGCAGTATTTT. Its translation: CASSLGLAGEGADTQYF.

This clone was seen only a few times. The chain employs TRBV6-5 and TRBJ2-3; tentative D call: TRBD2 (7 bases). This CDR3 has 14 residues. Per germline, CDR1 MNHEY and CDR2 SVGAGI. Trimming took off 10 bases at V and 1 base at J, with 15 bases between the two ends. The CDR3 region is CAIGGGGGTDTQYF. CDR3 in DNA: TGTGCCATCGGAGGGGGGGGCGGCACAGATACGCAGTATTTT.

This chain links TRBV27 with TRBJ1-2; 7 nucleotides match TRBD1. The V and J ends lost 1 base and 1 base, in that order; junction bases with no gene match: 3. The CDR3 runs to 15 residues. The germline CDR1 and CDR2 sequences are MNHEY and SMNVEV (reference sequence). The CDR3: CASSLWSGGNYGYTF. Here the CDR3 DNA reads TGTGCCAGCAGTTTATGGTCAGGGGGTAACTATGGCTACACCTTC.

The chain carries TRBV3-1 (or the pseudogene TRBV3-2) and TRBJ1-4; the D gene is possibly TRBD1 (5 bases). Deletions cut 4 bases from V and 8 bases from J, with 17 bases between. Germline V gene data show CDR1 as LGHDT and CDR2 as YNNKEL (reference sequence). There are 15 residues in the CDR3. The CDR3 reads CASSLWGSVGEKLFF. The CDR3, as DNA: TGTGCCAGCAGCCTCTGGGGCTCTGTTGGGGAAAAACTGTTTTTT.

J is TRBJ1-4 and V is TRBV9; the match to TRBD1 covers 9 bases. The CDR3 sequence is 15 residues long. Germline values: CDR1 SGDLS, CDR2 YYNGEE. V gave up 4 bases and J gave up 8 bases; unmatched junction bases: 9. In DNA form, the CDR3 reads TGTGCCAGCAGCCCTTGGACAGGGGAGGGGGAAAAACTGTTTTTT. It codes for CASSPWTGEGEKLFF.

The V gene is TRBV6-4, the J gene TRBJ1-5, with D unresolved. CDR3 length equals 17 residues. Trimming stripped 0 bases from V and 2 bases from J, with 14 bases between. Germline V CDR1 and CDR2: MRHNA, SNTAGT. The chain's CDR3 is CASSDSAGGIGNQPQHF. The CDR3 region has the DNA TGTGCCAGCAGTGACTCTGCAGGCGGGATAGGCAATCAGCCCCAGCATTTT.